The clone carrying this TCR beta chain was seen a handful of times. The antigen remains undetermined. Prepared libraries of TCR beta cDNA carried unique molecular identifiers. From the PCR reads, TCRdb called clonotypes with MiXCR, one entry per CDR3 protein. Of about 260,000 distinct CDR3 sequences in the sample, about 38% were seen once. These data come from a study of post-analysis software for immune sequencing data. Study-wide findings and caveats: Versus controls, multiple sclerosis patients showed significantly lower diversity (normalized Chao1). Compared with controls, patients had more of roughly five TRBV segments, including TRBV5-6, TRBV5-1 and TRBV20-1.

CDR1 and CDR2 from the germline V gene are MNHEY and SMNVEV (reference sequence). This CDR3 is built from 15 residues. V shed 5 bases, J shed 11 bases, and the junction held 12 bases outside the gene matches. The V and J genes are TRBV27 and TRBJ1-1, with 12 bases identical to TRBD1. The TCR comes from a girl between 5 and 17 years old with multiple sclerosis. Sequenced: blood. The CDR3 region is CASSGSGTGGEGAFF. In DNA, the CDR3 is TGTGCCAGCAGTGGATCCGGGACAGGGGGCGAAGGTGCTTTCTTT.